The next 17 T cell receptor beta chains were all read from a single sample in a study of shared clonotypes between healthy human individuals. Measured with immunoSEQ multiplex PCR; TCRdb has only the in-frame clones, and not every one. The table records around 690,000 clones, around 90% of them present only once. The specimen sequenced was memory CD8+ T cells from PBMCs. Regarding subset: CD45RO+ cells pooled with CCR7-negative TemRA cells. These receptors came from a man between 18 and 29 years old in good health. Some clones in this sample may be carry-over from other donors' samples.

The J gene is TRBJ2-1, the V gene TRBV27; TRBD1 matches at 9 bases. With V trimmed by 3 bases and J by 2 bases, 5 bases remained unmatched. This CDR3 region has 16 residues. Germline CDR1 MNHEY, CDR2 SMNVEV (reference sequence). The CDR3 here is CASSFLGTGTYNEQFF. CDR3 sequence (DNA): TGTGCCAGCAGTTTCCTCGGGACAGGGACCTACAATGAGCAGTTCTTC.

This clone has only one observation. The V gene is TRBV15, the J gene TRBJ1-1; D gene unclear. CDR3 length: 17 amino acids. Trimming cost V 0 bases and J 3 bases, with 17 bases left between them. Germline V gene lookup returns CDR1 LNHNV and CDR2 YYDKDF (reference sequence). The CDR3 spells CATSRDRETRWDTEAFF. Here the CDR3 DNA reads TGTGCCACCAGCAGAGATCGGGAGACCCGGTGGGACACTGAAGCTTTCTTT.

V usage is TRBV28 and J usage is TRBJ2-3; no firm D call. V gave up 5 bases and J gave up 1 base, with 13 bases separating them. Germline lookup yields CDR1 MDHEN and CDR2 SYDVKM. This CDR3 region has 15 residues. CDR3 sequence: CASSPADTGTDTQYF. In DNA form, the CDR3 reads TGTGCCAGCAGTCCAGCAGACACCGGCACAGATACGCAGTATTTT.

This chain links TRBV5-5 with TRBJ1-2; D gene unclear. CDR1 SGHKS and CDR2 YYEKEE come from the germline V gene (reference sequence). Trimming removed 6 bases at V and 2 bases at J, with 17 bases between. The CDR3 contains 15 residues. This chain's CDR3 is CASNPWATSNYGYTF. The CDR3 DNA sequence: TGTGCCAGCAACCCCTGGGCCACCTCAAACTATGGCTACACCTTC.

The chain carries TRBV29-1 and TRBJ2-5; tentatively, D is TRBD2 (5 bases). Germline lookup yields CDR1 SQVTM and CDR2 ANQGSEA. The CDR3 covers 14 residues. V shed 3 bases and J shed 4 bases, with 15 bases lying between them. CDR3 in amino acids: CSVDPVAISETQYF. In DNA form, the CDR3 reads TGCAGCGTTGACCCGGTAGCGATTTCAGAGACCCAGTACTTC.

The J gene is TRBJ2-1, the V gene TRBV11-2; no definite D call. The germline CDR1 and CDR2 sequences are SGHAT and FQNNGV. The CDR3 extends over 14 amino acids. Trimming stripped 1 base from V and 5 bases from J, with 9 bases between. CDR3 loop: CASSLVTGHNEQFF. The CDR3 DNA sequence: TGTGCCAGCAGCTTAGTTACGGGCCACAATGAGCAGTTCTTC. The entire variable domain, with the rest obtained from reference TRBV11-2 and TRBJ2-1, is as follows: EAGVAQSPRYKIIEKRQSVAFWCNPISGHATLYWYQQILGQGPKLLIQFQNNGVVDDSQLPKDRFSAERLKGVDSTLKIQPAKLEDSAVYLCASSLVTGHNEQFFGPGTRLTVL.

The rearrangement links TRBV6-5 to TRBJ2-7, with 9 nucleotides matching TRBD2. CDR1 is MNHEY, CDR2 SVGAGI, per germline. V gave up 1 base and J gave up 2 bases; unmatched junction bases: 6. The CDR3 is 16 amino acids. Here the CDR3 reads CASSYFMASGAYEQYF. CDR3 nucleotide sequence: TGTGCCAGCAGTTACTTTATGGCTAGCGGGGCCTACGAGCAGTACTTC.

The V and J genes are TRBV28 and TRBJ2-7; no clear D. Germline loops: CDR1 MDHEN, CDR2 SYDVKM. Trimming removed 5 bases at V and 2 bases at J, with 7 bases between. This CDR3 is built from 12 residues. CDR3 sequence: CASSGVAYEQYF. DNA for the CDR3: TGTGCCAGCAGTGGCGTAGCCTACGAGCAGTACTTC.

The chain has TRBV4-3 and TRBJ2-7; 7 bases map to TRBD1. Germline CDR1 and CDR2: LGHNA and YSLEER. This CDR3 is 18 amino acids long. The V gene end was trimmed by 0 bases and the J gene end by 1 base; junction bases not matched to a gene: 12. CDR3 nucleotides: TGCGCCAGCAGCCAAGAATTGATTGGGACAGCGGCTTCCTACGAGCAGTACTTC. This encodes CASSQELIGTAASYEQYF.

The chain is built from TRBV7-9 and TRBJ2-1; 7 bases line up with TRBD2. After removal of 4 bases from V and 5 bases from J, the junction contained 5 bases not matched to a gene. Germline V gives CDR1 SEHNR, CDR2 FQNEAQ (reference sequence). CDR3 length equals 14 residues. The CDR3 DNA follows: TGTGCCAGCAGCTCGGGAGGCAGGAACAATGAGCAGTTCTTC. It yields the protein CASSSGGRNNEQFF. Looking up the rest from reference TRBV7-9 and TRBJ2-1 gives the full variable domain: DTGVSQNPRHKITKRGQNVTFRCDPISEHNRLYWYRQTLGQGPEFLTYFQNEAQLEKSRLLSDRFSAERPKGSFSTLEIQRTEQGDSAMYLCASSSGGRNNEQFFGPGTRLTVL.

This chain uses TRBV7-8 with TRBJ2-7; 10 nucleotides line up with TRBD2. Germline assignment: CDR1 SGHVS and CDR2 FQNEAQ. This CDR3 spans 15 amino acids. V trimming: 4 bases; J trimming: 3 bases; junction bases outside the gene matches: 6. The CDR3 spells CASSYSGRARYEQYF. CDR3 bases: TGTGCCAGCAGCTACAGCGGGAGGGCCCGCTACGAGCAGTACTTC.

The chain links TRBV5-1 to TRBJ2-7; D perhaps matches TRBD2 (5 bases). The CDR3 runs to 13 residues. V lost 4 bases and J 3 bases, leaving 11 bases between the germline ends. In germline, CDR1 is SGHRS, CDR2 YFSETQ. Here the CDR3 DNA reads TGCGCCAGCAGCCCGGGGTCTCGCTACGAGCAGTACTTC. Protein: CASSPGSRYEQYF. The variable domain in full, with the rest retrieved from reference TRBV5-1 and TRBJ2-7, is KAGVTQTPRYLIKTRGQQVTLSCSPISGHRSVSWYQQTPGQGLQFLFEYFSETQRNKGNFPGRFSGRQFSNSRSEMNVSTLELGDSALYLCASSPGSRYEQYFGPGTRLTVT.

This sequence joins TRBV4-1 and TRBJ1-1; 8 bases line up with TRBD1. Germline trimming cut 2 bases from V and 8 bases from J; bases unmatched to any gene: 4. The CDR3 has 13 amino acids. Germline V gives CDR1 MGHRA, CDR2 YSYEKL. DNA for the CDR3: TGCGCCAGCAGCCAACAGGGGGCCGGGGAAGCTTTCTTT. Amino acids: CASSQQGAGEAFF.

The V and J genes are TRBV4-3 and TRBJ2-2; D perhaps matches TRBD2 (5 bases). The CDR3 is 16 residues long. V gave up 1 base and J gave up 6 bases, with 15 bases separating them. CDR1 and CDR2 (germline): LGHNA, YSLEER. The CDR3 here is CASSQGPREVPGELFF. CDR3 sequence (DNA): TGCGCCAGCAGCCAAGGTCCCCGGGAAGTTCCCGGGGAGCTGTTTTTT.

This clone was seen repeatedly, ten times or more. J is TRBJ1-1 and V is TRBV11-3; a weak D match, TRBD1 (6 bases). CDR1 is SGHNT and CDR2 is YENEEA in the germline V gene. CDR3 size: 14 residues. Trimming stripped 5 bases from V and 4 bases from J, with 14 bases between. The DNA of the CDR3 is TGTGCCAGCAGCATAGGGGGACCGGGCACTGAAGCTTTCTTT. It yields the protein CASSIGGPGTEAFF.

The chain is built from TRBV7-9 and TRBJ2-5, with a possible D match to TRBD2 (6 bases). The length of the CDR3 is 15 residues. Germline CDR1 reads SEHNR; CDR2 reads FQNEAQ (reference sequence). The V gene lost 5 bases and the J gene lost 5 bases, with 18 bases spanning the gap. CDR3 sequence: CASSPKYGGPETQYF. The CDR3 DNA sequence: TGTGCCAGCAGCCCTAAATACGGAGGGCCGGAGACCCAGTACTTC.

The J gene is TRBJ1-1, the V gene TRBV29-1, with a tentative D call TRBD1 (5 bases). This CDR3 comprises 12 residues. The V and J ends lost 4 bases and 1 base respectively, with 7 bases between them. Germline loops: CDR1 SQVTM, CDR2 ANQGSEA. The CDR3 reads CSVVGTNTEAFF. CDR3 bases: TGCAGCGTTGTCGGGACGAACACTGAAGCTTTCTTT.